The rows below give T cell receptor beta chains drawn from one sample of a study of T-cell reconstitution after alpha-beta-depleted transplantation in children. MiXCR was run by TCRdb on the PCR reads, yielding one entry per CDR3 protein. Here the sample spans about 420,000 distinct CDR3 sequences, approximately 10% being singletons. The starting material was PBMCs from the stem cell graft donor, obtained from the stem cell graft. The receptor set was obtained from a human donor who donated a stem cell graft to a child with acute myeloid leukemia. The conserved cysteine and the conserved F or W are not part of the CDR3 here. Clone size appears in some rows only: once, few, many, or a class for an expanded clone.

TRBJ1-2 | . | TRBV10-3 | AIRAGYGYT
TRBJ2-1 | . | TRBV20-1 | SAPPQGARNYNEQF
TRBJ2-2 | . | TRBV2 | ASREQGPRTGELF
TRBJ2-5 | . | TRBV19 | ASGRGGAYGTQY
TRBJ2-3 | many | TRBV5-1 | ASSSLPTSGRTDTQY
TRBJ1-6 | few | TRBV6-1 | ASRNQGFGTSSPLH
TRBJ2-3 | . | TRBV3-1 | ASSQGASLTDTQY
TRBJ2-1 | . | TRBV7-3 | ASSSSATGTSGSPHEQF
TRBJ2-1 | few | TRBV20-1 | SASGTSGTNNEQF
TRBJ2-1 | many | TRBV12-3/TRBV12-4 | ATLFHNEQF
TRBJ2-5 | many | TRBV7-2 | ASSFTGLQETQY
TRBJ2-5 | many | TRBV20-1 | SARRAQETQY
TRBJ2-2 | . | TRBV7-9 | ASSPEGRGTGELF
TRBJ1-2 | few | TRBV4-2 | ASSQAAQNYGYT
TRBJ2-2 | many | TRBV7-2 | ASSFGQGGELF
TRBJ1-5 | . | TRBV19 | ASAGQTRGRGGSNQPQH
TRBJ2-1 | . | TRBV29-1 | SVVKAGGRGNEQF
TRBJ2-1 | . | TRBV5-1 | ASRTGGTQPQEQF
TRBJ1-3 | few | TRBV7-8 | ASSVDGFSGNTIY
TRBJ2-5 | . | TRBV6-2/TRBV6-3 | ASSSGGKTQY
TRBJ1-1 | few | TRBV5-1 | ASSPQWRGRELDTEAF
TRBJ2-7 | few | TRBV29-1 | SVEAGYEQY
TRBJ2-6 | few | TRBV4-1 | ASSQKGGTGANVLT
TRBJ1-5 | . | TRBV29-1 | SVVTDSNQRQH
TRBJ1-5 | . | TRBV5-5 | ASSPMGHVSNQPQH
TRBJ1-6 | few | TRBV4-1 | ASSQAGALSSSYNSPLH
TRBJ2-4 | few | TRBV11-2 | ASSSTSLAGGWGTIQY
TRBJ1-5 | few | TRBV30 | AWRGEDQPQH